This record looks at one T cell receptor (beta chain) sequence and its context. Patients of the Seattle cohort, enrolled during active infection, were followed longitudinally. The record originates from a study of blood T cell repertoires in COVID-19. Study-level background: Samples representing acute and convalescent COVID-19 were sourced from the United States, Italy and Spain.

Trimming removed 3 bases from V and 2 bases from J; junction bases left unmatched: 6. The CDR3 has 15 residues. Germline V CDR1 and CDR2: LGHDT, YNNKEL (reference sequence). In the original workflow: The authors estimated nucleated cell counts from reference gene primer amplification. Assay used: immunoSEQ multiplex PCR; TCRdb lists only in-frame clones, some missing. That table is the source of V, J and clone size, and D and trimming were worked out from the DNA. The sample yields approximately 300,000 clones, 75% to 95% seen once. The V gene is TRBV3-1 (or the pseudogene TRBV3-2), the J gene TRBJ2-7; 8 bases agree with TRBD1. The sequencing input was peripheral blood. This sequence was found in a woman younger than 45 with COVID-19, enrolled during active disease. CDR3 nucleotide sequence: TGTGCCAGCAGCCAGGACAGGGCTGCAACCTACGAGCAGTACTTC. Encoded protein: CASSQDRAATYEQYF.